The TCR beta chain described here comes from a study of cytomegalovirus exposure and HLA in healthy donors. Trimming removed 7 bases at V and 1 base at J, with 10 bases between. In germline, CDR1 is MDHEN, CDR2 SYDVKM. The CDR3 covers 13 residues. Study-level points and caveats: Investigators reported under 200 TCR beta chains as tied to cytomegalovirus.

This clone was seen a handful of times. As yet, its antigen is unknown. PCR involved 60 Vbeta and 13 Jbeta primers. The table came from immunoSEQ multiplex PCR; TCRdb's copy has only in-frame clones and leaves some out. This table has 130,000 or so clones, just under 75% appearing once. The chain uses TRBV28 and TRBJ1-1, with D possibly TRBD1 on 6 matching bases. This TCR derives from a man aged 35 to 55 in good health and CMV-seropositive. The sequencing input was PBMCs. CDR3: CASNPDRNTEAFF. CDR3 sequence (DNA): TGTGCCAGCAACCCGGACAGGAACACTGAAGCTTTCTTT.